This entry lists 5 T cell receptor beta chains sequenced from one sample in a study of blood T cells in healthy people across ages. Next came a second PCR, run for about 6 to 11 cycles, which used a sample-barcoded 5' primer along with a J-beta primer mix. A single record per CDR3 protein comes from TCRdb applying MiXCR to the 5' RACE reads. The repertoire includes around 1.1 million distinct CDR3 sequences, less than 45% of them detected once, and less than 15% sits in the top ten. Material for sequencing was blood. All receptors derive from a man younger than 35 in good health.

This clonotype was counted between two and nine times. V usage is TRBV4-1 and J usage is TRBJ1-1; 8 bases fit TRBD1. The V and J ends lost 4 bases and 1 base, in that order; junction bases with no gene match: 5. This CDR3 has 15 residues. The germline V gene encodes CDR1 MGHRA and CDR2 YSYEKL. The CDR3 DNA reads TGCGCCAGCAGCCGGGGACAGGAGCCGAACACTGAAGCTTTCTTT. It encodes CASSRGQEPNTEAFF.

This clonotype has a handful of counts. The chain recombines TRBV2 with TRBJ2-1; 10 positions agree with TRBD1. Germline lookup yields CDR1 SNHLY and CDR2 FYNNEI. V dropped 6 bases and J dropped 2; count of bases not matched to a gene: 7. The CDR3 runs to 16 residues. Written as DNA, the CDR3 is TGTGCCAGCAGATTTTATGGACAGGGGGCCTACAATGAGCAGTTCTTC. It yields the protein CASRFYGQGAYNEQFF.

The genes are TRBV6-2 or TRBV6-3 and TRBJ2-3; 7 nucleotides line up with TRBD1. Germline V gene lookup returns CDR1 MNHEY and CDR2 SVGEGT. V was clipped by 8 bases and J by 4 bases; unmatched bases: 9. This CDR3 region has 14 residues. The CDR3 sequence: CASGPTGYADTQYF. The CDR3, as DNA: TGTGCCAGCGGACCGACAGGGTATGCAGATACGCAGTATTTT.

The chain carries TRBV7-2 and TRBJ2-1, with D uncertain. The better agreement between TRBJ2-7 and the DNA end casts doubt on the J call. Germline V CDR1 and CDR2: SGHTA, FQGNSA. The CDR3 runs 16 residues. The CDR3 nucleotides are TGTGCCAGCAGCTTTTCAGGAAGTAGCTCCTACAATGAGCAGTACTTC. This translates into CASSFSGSSSYNEQYF.

The chain couples TRBV20-1 to TRBJ2-3; 7 bases fit TRBD2. The CDR3 contains 16 residues. Unmatched junction bases numbered 17, after V lost 6 bases and J lost 5 bases. Germline V lookup: CDR1 DFQATT, CDR2 SNEGSKA (reference sequence). The CDR3 is CSAAAAPGLIRDTQYF. CDR3 nucleotides: TGCAGTGCCGCCGCAGCCCCGGGACTAATCCGAGATACGCAGTATTTT.